This T cell receptor (beta chain) came from a study of early T cells in non-severe SARS-CoV-2 infection. Study context: The sequenced material was bulk RNA from unsorted whole blood, and its chains were unpaired.

Unique molecular identifiers were attached to individual cDNA molecules. TCRdb re-called the 5' RACE reads through MiXCR, storing one row per CDR3 protein. This table has 50,000 to 80,000 distinct CDR3 sequences, over 4.5% appearing once. This clonotype was seen at least ten times. What it recognizes is unknown. Whole-study findings and limits: VDJdb matching skewed toward anti-spike CD8 responses, missing private and CD4 specificities.

With V trimmed by 4 bases and J by 4 bases, 2 bases remained unmatched. This CDR3 has 14 amino acids. In germline, CDR1 is SGHVS, CDR2 FNYEAQ. This receptor was identified in an adult who was a healthcare worker with PCR-confirmed SARS-CoV-2 infection or an uninfected control (not recorded which). This chain joins TRBV7-6 and TRBJ1-2; 11 bases map to TRBD1. Sequenced material: whole blood. In DNA form, the CDR3 reads TGTGCCAGCAGCTCCGGGACAGGGGGCTATGGCTACACCTTC. It is translated as CASSSGTGGYGYTF.